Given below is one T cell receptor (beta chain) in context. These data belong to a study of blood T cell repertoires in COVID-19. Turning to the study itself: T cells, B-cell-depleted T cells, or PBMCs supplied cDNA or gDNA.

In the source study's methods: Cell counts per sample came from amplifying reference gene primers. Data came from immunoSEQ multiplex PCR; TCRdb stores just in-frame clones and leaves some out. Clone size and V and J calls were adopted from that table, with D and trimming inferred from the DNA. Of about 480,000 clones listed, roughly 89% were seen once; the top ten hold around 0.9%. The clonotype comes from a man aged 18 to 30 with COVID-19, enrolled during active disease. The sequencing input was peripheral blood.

CDR3 sequence (DNA): TGCGCCAGCACCAGAGGTCGGAACCAAGAGACCCAGTACTTC. Its protein product is CASTRGRNQETQYF. The J gene is TRBJ2-5, the V gene TRBV10-2; no definite D call. V lost 7 bases and J 0 bases, leaving 12 bases between the germline ends. Germline CDR1 and CDR2: WSHSY and SAAADI. The length of the CDR3 is 14 residues.